These T cell receptor beta chains were read from a single sample in a study of naive and memory T cell subsets. TCRdb recomputed calls from the 5' RACE reads with MiXCR, one row per CDR3 protein. The data contain about 62,000 distinct CDR3 sequences, more than 6.5% of them seen just once; the ten biggest clones take up around 21%. Receptors originate from a female donor in good health. The CDR3 runs from the conserved cysteine through the conserved F or W. Fields, in order: CDR3 length, J gene, V gene, clone size, D gene, CDR3 protein, CDR3 DNA. A D gene is named only where the DNA matches it firmly. Clone sizes are shown as once, few or many counts, or a class when the clone is expanded.

13	TRBJ2-5	TRBV20-1	few	NA	CSATGAGQETQYF	TGCAGTGCTACCGGGGCAGGGCAAGAGACCCAGTACTTC
16	TRBJ2-6	TRBV27	few	NA	CASSYVVGSGANVLTF	TGTGCCAGCAGTTACGTTGTCGGCTCTGGGGCCAACGTCCTGACTTTC
12	TRBJ1-2	TRBV3-1	many	TRBD1	CASSGTASSYTF	TGTGCCAGCAGCGGGACAGCAAGTAGCTACACCTTC
17	TRBJ1-5	TRBV7-2	many	NA	CASSLWGGGDSNQPQHF	TGTGCCAGCAGCTTATGGGGTGGGGGAGATAGCAATCAGCCCCAGCATTTT
14	TRBJ1-1	TRBV19	medium-sized	NA	CASSIDSPGTEAFF	TGTGCCAGTAGTATTGACAGCCCGGGCACTGAAGCTTTCTTT
11	TRBJ2-7	TRBV12-3/TRBV12-4	many	NA	CASSFSVEQYF	TGTGCCAGCAGTTTTTCCGTCGAGCAGTACTTC
12	TRBJ1-6	TRBV27	few	NA	CASRANNSPLHF	TGTGCCAGCAGAGCTAATAATTCACCCCTCCACTTT
13	TRBJ1-5	TRBV10-3	few	NA	CAISGGGNQPQHF	TGTGCCATCTCCGGGGGTGGCAATCAGCCCCAGCATTTT
12	TRBJ2-7	TRBV2	many	NA	CASRGVGYEQYF	TGTGCCAGCAGGGGCGTGGGCTACGAGCAGTACTTC
13	TRBJ1-6	TRBV5-1	many	NA	CASSFQDNSPLHF	TGCGCCAGCAGCTTCCAGGATAATTCACCCCTCCACTTT
14	TRBJ1-2	TRBV19	once	NA	CASNRHSTNYGYTF	TGTGCCAGTAATCGTCACTCTACCAACTATGGCTACACCTTC